The sequence of this TCR beta chain was determined in a study of T cells in localized non-small cell lung cancer. Findings and limits, study-wide: Highest T cell clonality was seen in uninvolved adjacent lung, surpassing that measured in tumor. Appearing in adjacent lung were a median roughly 59 of the top 100 tumor clones.

The V segment lost 5 bases and the J segment 5 bases; nucleotides outside the gene matches: 6. CDR3 length equals 15 residues. In germline, CDR1 is MDHEN, CDR2 SYDVKM. Remarks on this clone: Its antigen is currently unknown.

TCRdb keeps only in-frame clones here, not all; method: immunoSEQ multiplex PCR. The repertoire includes thousands of clones, around a quarter of them detected once, and roughly 7.2% sits in the top ten. The source of this sequence is a woman aged 40 to 75 with stage I lung adenocarcinoma. Sequencing was performed on lung tumor tissue, taken before any cancer treatment. This chain connects TRBV28 to TRBJ2-3, with TRBD1 matching over 11 bases. Here the CDR3 DNA reads TGTGCCAGCAGTACTGGGACAGGGGGAGGAGATACGCAGTATTTT. Residues: CASSTGTGGGDTQYF.